Sequencing of this T cell receptor beta chain was carried out in a study of persistence of HIV-infected CD4 T cells. Overlapping HIV-1 Gag 15-mer peptides at around 1 ug per peptide per mL were used. CD40L/CD69 double-negative CD45RO-high memory CD4+ T cells were collected. Germline V gene sequence: CDR1 SNHLY, CDR2 FYNNEI. V was shortened by 6 bases and J by 5 bases, with 11 bases between the two germline ends. This CDR3 spans 13 amino acids. The immunoSEQ assay was version 4, run in survey mode. TCRdb's table, derived via immunoSEQ multiplex PCR, lists solely in-frame clones and lacks some. Among around 39,000 clones, around 86% were seen once, and the ten largest hold more than 0.9%. A remark on this clone: The antigen is unknown.

The clonotype comes from an adult with HIV. The donor label of this sample is uncertain. Sequenced material: cultured CD4+ T cells from PBMCs, taken from a patient who received antiretroviral therapy. The rearrangement links TRBV2 to TRBJ2-1, with D possibly being TRBD1 (6 bases). This CDR3 is CASSVGQNNEQFF. CDR3 nucleotides: TGTGCCAGCAGCGTAGGACAGAACAATGAGCAGTTCTTC.